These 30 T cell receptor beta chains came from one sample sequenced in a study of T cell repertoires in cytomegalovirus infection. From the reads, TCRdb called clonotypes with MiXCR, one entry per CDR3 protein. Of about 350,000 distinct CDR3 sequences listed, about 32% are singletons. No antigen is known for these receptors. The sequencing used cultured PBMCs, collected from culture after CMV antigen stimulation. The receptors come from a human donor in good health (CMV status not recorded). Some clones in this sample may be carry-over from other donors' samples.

For the CDR3, the DNA is TGCAGTGCCAAGGACAGCTCCTCCTCCTACGAGCAGTACTTC. Encoded protein: CSAKDSSSSYEQYF. The chain is built from TRBV20-1 and TRBJ2-7; D possibly corresponds to TRBD1 (6 bases). Trimming took off 6 bases at V and 0 bases at J, with 15 bases between the two ends. Per germline, CDR1 DFQATT and CDR2 SNEGSKA (reference sequence). The CDR3 consists of 14 residues.

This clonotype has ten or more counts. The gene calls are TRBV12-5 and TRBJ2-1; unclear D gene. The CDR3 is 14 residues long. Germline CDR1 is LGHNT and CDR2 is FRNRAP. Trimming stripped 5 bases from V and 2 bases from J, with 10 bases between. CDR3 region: CASGRELTYNEQFF. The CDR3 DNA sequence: TGTGCTAGTGGTCGCGAGTTGACCTACAATGAGCAGTTCTTC.

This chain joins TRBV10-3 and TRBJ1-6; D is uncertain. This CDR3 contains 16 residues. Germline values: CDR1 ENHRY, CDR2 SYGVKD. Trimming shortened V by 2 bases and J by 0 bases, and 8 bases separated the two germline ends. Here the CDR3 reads CAISERESSYNSPLHF. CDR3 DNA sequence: TGTGCCATCAGTGAGCGGGAAAGCTCCTATAATTCACCCCTCCACTTT.

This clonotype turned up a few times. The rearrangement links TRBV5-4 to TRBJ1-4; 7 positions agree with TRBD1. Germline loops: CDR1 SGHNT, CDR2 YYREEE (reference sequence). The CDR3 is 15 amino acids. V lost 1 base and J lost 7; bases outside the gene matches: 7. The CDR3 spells CASSLQSGGSEKLFF. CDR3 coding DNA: TGTGCCAGCAGCTTGCAGTCAGGGGGAAGTGAAAAACTGTTTTTT. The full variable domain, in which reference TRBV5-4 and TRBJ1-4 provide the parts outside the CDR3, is ETGVTQSPTHLIKTRGQQVTLRCSSQSGHNTVSWYQQALGQGPQFIFQYYREEENGRGNFPPRFSGLQFPNYSSELNVNALELDDSALYLCASSLQSGGSEKLFFGSGTQLSVL.

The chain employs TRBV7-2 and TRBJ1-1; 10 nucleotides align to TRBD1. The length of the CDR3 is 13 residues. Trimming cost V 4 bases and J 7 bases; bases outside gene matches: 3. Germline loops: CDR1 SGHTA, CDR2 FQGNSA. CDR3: CASSWDRGFEAFF. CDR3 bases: TGTGCCAGCAGCTGGGACAGGGGATTTGAAGCTTTCTTT. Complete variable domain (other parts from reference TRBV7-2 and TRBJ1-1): GAGVSQSPSNKVTEKGKDVELRCDPISGHTALYWYRQSLGQGLEFLIYFQGNSAPDKSGLPSDRFSAERTGGSVSTLTIQRTQQEDSAVYLCASSWDRGFEAFFGQGTRLTVV.

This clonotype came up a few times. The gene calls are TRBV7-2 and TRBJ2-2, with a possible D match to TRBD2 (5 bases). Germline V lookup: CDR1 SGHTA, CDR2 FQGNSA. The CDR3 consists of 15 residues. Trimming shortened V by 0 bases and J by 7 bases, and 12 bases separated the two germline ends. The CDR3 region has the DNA TGTGCCAGCAGCTTAGCCGTTACCGAGGGCGGGGAGCTGTTTTTT. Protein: CASSLAVTEGGELFF. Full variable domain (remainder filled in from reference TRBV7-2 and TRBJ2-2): GAGVSQSPSNKVTEKGKDVELRCDPISGHTALYWYRQSLGQGLEFLIYFQGNSAPDKSGLPSDRFSAERTGGSVSTLTIQRTQQEDSAVYLCASSLAVTEGGELFFGEGSRLTVL.

For the CDR3, the DNA is TGTGCCAGCAGCCGGGGACTAGCGGGGTTCTCTGGGGCCAACGTCCTGACTTTC. As protein: CASSRGLAGFSGANVLTF. The chain has TRBV7-2 and TRBJ2-6; 13 bases align to TRBD2. CDR3 length: 18 amino acids. The ends lost 5 bases at V and 0 bases at J; junction bases unmatched: 4. Germline CDR1 reads SGHTA; CDR2 reads FQGNSA. Together with reference TRBV7-2 and TRBJ2-6, the CDR3 gives the full variable domain: GAGVSQSPSNKVTEKGKDVELRCDPISGHTALYWYRQSLGQGLEFLIYFQGNSAPDKSGLPSDRFSAERTGGSVSTLTIQRTQQEDSAVYLCASSRGLAGFSGANVLTFGAGSRLTVL.

CDR3 nucleotide sequence: TGCAGCGCGCAGGGACCCCAAGAGACCCAGTACTTC. Translated, it gives CSAQGPQETQYF. This chain uses TRBV29-1 with TRBJ2-5; D is tentatively TRBD1 or TRBD2 (5 bases each). V was cut by 7 bases and J by 1 base, with 10 bases left in between. The germline CDR1 and CDR2 sequences are SQVTM and ANQGSEA. The length of the CDR3 is 12 residues.

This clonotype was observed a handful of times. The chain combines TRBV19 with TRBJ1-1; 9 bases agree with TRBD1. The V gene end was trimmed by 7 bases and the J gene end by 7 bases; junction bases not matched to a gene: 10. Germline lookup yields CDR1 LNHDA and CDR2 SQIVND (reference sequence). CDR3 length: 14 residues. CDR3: CASTPDRGGVEAFF. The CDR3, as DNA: TGTGCCAGTACCCCGGACAGGGGAGGTGTTGAAGCTTTCTTT.

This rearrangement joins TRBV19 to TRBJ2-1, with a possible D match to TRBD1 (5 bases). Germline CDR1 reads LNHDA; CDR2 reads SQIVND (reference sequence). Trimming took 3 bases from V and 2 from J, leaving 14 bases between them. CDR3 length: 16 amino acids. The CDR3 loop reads CASSIEGTGPYNEQFF. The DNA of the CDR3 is TGTGCCAGTAGTATTGAAGGCACAGGCCCCTACAATGAGCAGTTCTTC.

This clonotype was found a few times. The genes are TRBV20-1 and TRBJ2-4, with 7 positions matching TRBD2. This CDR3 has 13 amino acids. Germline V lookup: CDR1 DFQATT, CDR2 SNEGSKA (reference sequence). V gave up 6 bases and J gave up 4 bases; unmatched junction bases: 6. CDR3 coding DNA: TGCAGTGCCGTCGGACTAGAGAAAAACATTCAGTACTTC. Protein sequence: CSAVGLEKNIQYF.

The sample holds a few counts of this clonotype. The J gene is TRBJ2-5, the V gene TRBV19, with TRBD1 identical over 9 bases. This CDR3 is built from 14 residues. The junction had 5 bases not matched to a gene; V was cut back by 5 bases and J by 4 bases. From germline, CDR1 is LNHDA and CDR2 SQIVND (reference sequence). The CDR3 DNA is TGTGCCAGTAGTTGGACAGGGGAAGGAGAGACCCAGTACTTC. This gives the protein CASSWTGEGETQYF.

CDR3 in DNA: TGTGCCAGCAGTAAAGGGGCGGGAGGGGTCTACGAGCAGTACGTC. It specifies CASSKGAGGVYEQYV. J is TRBJ2-7 and V is TRBV6-1, with 9 bases aligning to TRBD2. The length of the CDR3 is 15 residues. Trimming at V came to 5 bases and at J to 3 bases, leaving 8 bases not matched to a gene. Looked up from germline, CDR1 is MNHNS and CDR2 is SASEGT.

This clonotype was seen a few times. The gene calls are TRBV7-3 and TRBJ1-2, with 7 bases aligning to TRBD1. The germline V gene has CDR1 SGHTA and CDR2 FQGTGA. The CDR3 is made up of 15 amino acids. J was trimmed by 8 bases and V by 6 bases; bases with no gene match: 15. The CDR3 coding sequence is TGTGCCAGCAGATCAAAGAGAGGGGGCATGGAAGGCTACACCTTC. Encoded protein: CASRSKRGGMEGYTF.

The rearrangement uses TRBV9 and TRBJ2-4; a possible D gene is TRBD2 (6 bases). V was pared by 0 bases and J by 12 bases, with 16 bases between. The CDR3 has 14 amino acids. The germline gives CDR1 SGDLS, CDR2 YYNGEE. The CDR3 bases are TGTGCCAGCAGCGTAGAAGACGGCGGGACTCGTCAGTACTTC. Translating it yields CASSVEDGGTRQYF.

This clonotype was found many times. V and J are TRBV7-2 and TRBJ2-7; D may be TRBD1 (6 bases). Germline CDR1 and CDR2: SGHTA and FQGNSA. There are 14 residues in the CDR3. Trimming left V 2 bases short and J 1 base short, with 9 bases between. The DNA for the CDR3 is TGTGCCAGCAGCTTACGACAGGATTCCTACGAGCAGTACTTC. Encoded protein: CASSLRQDSYEQYF.

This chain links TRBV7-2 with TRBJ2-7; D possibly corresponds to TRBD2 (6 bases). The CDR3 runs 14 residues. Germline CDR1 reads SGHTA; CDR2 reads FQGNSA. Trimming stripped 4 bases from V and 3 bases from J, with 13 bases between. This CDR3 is CASSSPTSIYEQYF. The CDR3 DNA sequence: TGTGCCAGCAGCTCCCCGACTAGTATCTACGAGCAGTACTTC.

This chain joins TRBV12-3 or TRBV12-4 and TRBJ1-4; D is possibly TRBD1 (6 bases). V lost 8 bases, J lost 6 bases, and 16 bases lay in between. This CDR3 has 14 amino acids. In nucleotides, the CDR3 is TGTGCCAGCGGATTTGGGGGCGCGGATGAAAAACTGTTTTTT. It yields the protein CASGFGGADEKLFF.

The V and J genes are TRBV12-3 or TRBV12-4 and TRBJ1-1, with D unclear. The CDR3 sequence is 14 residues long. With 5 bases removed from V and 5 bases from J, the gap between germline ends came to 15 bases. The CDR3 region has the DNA TGTGCCAGCAGTCTAGGAGGGTCCGGGACTGAAGCTTTCTTT. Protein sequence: CASSLGGSGTEAFF.

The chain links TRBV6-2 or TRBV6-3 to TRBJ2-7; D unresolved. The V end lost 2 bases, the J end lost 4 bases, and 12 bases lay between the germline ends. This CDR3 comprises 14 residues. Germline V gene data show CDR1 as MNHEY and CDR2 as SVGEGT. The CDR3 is CASSYLKGRYEQYF. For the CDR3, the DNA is TGTGCCAGCAGTTACCTAAAAGGTCGTTACGAGCAGTACTTC.

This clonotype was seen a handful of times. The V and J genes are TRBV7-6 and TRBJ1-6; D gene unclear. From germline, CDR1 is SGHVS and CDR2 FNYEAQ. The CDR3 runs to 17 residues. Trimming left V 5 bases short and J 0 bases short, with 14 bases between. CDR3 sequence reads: CASSPMEFSSYNSPLHF. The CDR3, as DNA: TGTGCCAGCAGCCCAATGGAGTTTAGCTCCTATAATTCACCCCTCCACTTT.

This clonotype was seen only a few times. The CDR3: CATSRDLPGLAGDGEQFF. Written as DNA, the CDR3 is TGTGCCACCAGCAGAGATCTTCCAGGACTAGCGGGAGATGGCGAGCAGTTCTTC. The chain combines TRBV15 with TRBJ2-1, with 13 bases that match TRBD2. Losses at the gene ends were 0 bases for V and 10 bases for J; bases not matched to a gene: 12. This CDR3 is built from 18 residues. CDR1 and CDR2 (germline): LNHNV, YYDKDF (reference sequence).

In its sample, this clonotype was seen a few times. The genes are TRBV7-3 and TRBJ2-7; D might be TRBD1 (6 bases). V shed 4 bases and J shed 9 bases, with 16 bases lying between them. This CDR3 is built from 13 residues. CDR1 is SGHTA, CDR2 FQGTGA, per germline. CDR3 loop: CASSSNTGTAQYF. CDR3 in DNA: TGTGCCAGCAGCTCCAACACAGGGACGGCGCAGTACTTC.

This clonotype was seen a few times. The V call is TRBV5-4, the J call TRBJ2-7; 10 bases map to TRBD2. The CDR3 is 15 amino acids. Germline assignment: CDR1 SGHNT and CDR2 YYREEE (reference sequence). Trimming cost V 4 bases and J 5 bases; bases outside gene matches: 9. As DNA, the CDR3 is TGTGCCAGCAGCCACATAGCGGGAGGACCGAACGAGCAGTACGTC. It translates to CASSHIAGGPNEQYV.

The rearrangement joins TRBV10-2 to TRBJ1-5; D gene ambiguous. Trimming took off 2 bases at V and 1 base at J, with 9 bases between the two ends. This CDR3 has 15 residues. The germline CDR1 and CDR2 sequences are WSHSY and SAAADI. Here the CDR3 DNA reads TGCGCCAGCAGTGAGGTGATTCTAAGCAATCAGCCCCAGCATTTT. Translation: CASSEVILSNQPQHF.

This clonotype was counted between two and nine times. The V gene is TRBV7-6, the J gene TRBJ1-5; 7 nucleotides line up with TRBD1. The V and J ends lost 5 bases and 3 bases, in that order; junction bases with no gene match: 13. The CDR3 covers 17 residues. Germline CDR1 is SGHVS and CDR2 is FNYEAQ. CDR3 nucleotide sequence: TGTGCCAGCAGCGCGATAACACCGGGACAGCTCAATCAGCCCCAGCATTTT. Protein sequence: CASSAITPGQLNQPQHF.

The CDR3 nucleotides are TGCGCCAGCAGCCTCCTGGGGACAGGGGCTGGCAATGAGCAGTTCTTC. Amino acids: CASSLLGTGAGNEQFF. The V gene is TRBV4-1, the J gene TRBJ2-1; 10 bases match TRBD1. The CDR3 sequence is 16 residues long. The ends lost 4 bases at V and 6 bases at J; junction bases unmatched: 9. Germline assignment: CDR1 MGHRA and CDR2 YSYEKL.

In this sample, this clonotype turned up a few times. The CDR3 region is CASSFGARYEQYV. The DNA for the CDR3 is TGTGCCAGCAGTTTTGGGGCCCGATACGAGCAGTACGTC. V gene TRBV12-3 or TRBV12-4 combines with J gene TRBJ2-7; the D gene is possibly TRBD1 (5 bases). The CDR3 is made up of 13 amino acids. V gave up 3 bases and J gave up 4 bases, with 10 bases separating them.

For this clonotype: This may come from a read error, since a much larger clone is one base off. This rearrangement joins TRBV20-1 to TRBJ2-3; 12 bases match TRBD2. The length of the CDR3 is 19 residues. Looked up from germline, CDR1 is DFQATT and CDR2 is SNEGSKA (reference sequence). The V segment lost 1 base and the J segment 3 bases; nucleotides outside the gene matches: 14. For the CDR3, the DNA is TGCAGTGCTAGAGGAGATGGACTAGCGGGAAGCTCGGGTACAGATACGCAGTATTTT. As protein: CSARGDGLAGSSGTDTQYF.

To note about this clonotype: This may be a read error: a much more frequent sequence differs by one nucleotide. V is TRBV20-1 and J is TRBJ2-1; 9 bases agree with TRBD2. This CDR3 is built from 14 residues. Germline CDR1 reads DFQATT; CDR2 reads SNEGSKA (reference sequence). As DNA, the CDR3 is TGCGGTGCTAGAGCGAATAGCGGGAGCAGCGAGCAGTTCTTC. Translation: CGARANSGSSEQFF.